The source of this TCR beta chain is a study of cytomegalovirus exposure and HLA in healthy donors (dated by TCRdb to about 2017). Background on the whole study: An earlier analysis of about 560 of the donors reported about 280 Gb of sequence data and around 120 million unique TCR beta sequences obtained from around 170 million T cells. Around 320 gigabases of sequencing data and approximately 85 million unique TCR sequences were included in an early release covering under 650 HLA-typed donors. Among the roughly 410 genotyped donors, around 81% belonged to the genetic ancestry cluster associated with self-reported Caucasian donors. The study aimed to test whether cataloging public T cell receptors could reveal signatures of past pathogen exposure. The study profiled the T cell repertoires of more than 500 subjects by immunosequencing and related them to cytomegalovirus serostatus. In addition to the first cohort of approximately 650 subjects, a separate validation cohort of approximately 120 different subjects was used. To predict cytomegalovirus infection status, the study brought together high-throughput TCR immunosequencing, statistical association of individual TCRs with disease status, and machine learning. In a later analysis, previously published TCR beta repertoires from about 670 donors were re-analyzed and high-resolution HLA genotyping was added so that TCR occurrence patterns could be studied. In the later analysis, no new phenotypic data were used to find candidate immune exposures; instead, reliance was placed on TCR beta sequences and their occurrence across donors. To decide whether each TCR beta V gene segment behaved as functional or pseudogenic, an earlier analysis of 587 of the donors relied on high-throughput TCR beta sequencing. Alongside the repertoire data, information on donor age, sex, ethnicity and CMV serostatus was compiled. A later genetic analysis took genome-wide SNP genotypes for about 55% of the 666 donors and used that subset as a discovery cohort. All discovery cohort repertoires had been generated on a single sequencing platform. HLA typing covered class I and class II loci at four-digit resolution. Typing coverage varied by locus: roughly 620-630 donors for A, B, C, DRB1 and DQB1; 522 for DQA1; 600 to 610 for DPA1; under 490 for DPB1. Roughly five DR-DQ haplotypes were handled as single units for association and clustering because linkage in the cohort was strong. Across 300 to 500 genotyped donors of the cohort, an average of roughly 250,000 unique TCR beta nucleotide sequences per donor were sequenced, and 15% to 20% of those sequences were non-productive.

The cohort comprised 550 to 700 healthy bone marrow donors. Cohort members were all nominally healthy when sampled, although unrecorded immune exposures were likely present. The donor was CMV seropositive and belonged to the group of 250 to 300 seropositive cohort members. Every donor gave a peripheral blood sample, and the peripheral blood mononuclear cells from that sample were used for TCR beta sequencing. The Qiagen DNeasy Blood Extraction Kit was used to extract genomic DNA from the blood cell samples. To note about this clone: Its antigen is currently not known. The sample holds no much larger clone one base away, and base qualities are not on file.

Trimming takes 7 bases from V and 8 bases from J, and the germline ends sit 15 bases apart. The cysteine opens and the phenylalanine closes a CDR3 of 14 amino acids. Only the CDR3 DNA stays, 42 bases, in frame from base 1. The germline V gene supplies CDR1 MNHEY and CDR2 SVGAGI. Overall study outcomes, separate from this receptor: Assigning TCR associations to individual alleles was difficult when HLA alleles, especially DR and DQ, strongly co-occurred. In the study, approximately 160 TCR beta chains were listed as associated with cytomegalovirus. At a false discovery rate of 0.05, a later analysis linked some 17,000 TCR beta sequences to specific HLA alleles. A further reported finding was that TCR beta sequences accurately predicted the HLA-A and HLA-B alleles for most subjects in the first cohort. Some IMGT-functional V segments, including TRBV6-2 and TRBV6-3, could not be distinguished by the 87-base-pair reads and were therefore excluded. Cytomegalovirus status was reported to be diagnosed by the classifier with high specificity and sensitivity in both the original and validation cohorts. CMV serostatus was the only immune exposure information available for the cohort. Correlated functional status among segregating V segments might reflect linkage disequilibrium, but an unknown experimental factor could not be ruled out. In an earlier analysis of approximately 590 of the donors, most TCR beta V segments were observed in productive rearrangements about 90% or about 30% of the time, broadly matching IMGT annotations. Several of the top co-occurrence clusters appeared to be linked to parvovirus B19, influenza, CMV and Epstein-Barr virus, according to a later analysis. Compared with equally common non-associated chains, HLA-associated TCR beta chains in a later analysis were more clonally expanded and had lower generation probabilities. A few of the identified cytomegalovirus-associated TCR beta chains were confirmed in vitro to be specific for cytomegalovirus antigens. According to the authors, the approach could potentially be generalized to other disease states and immunological phenotypes. A later analysis found that most CMV-associated TCR beta chains appeared HLA-restricted, with HLA associations seemingly driven largely by CMV exposure. A group of highly shared sequence variants was considered likely to be a technical artifact of the sequencing pipeline. This cohort had only TCR beta chains sequenced, and the lack of alpha or paired-chain data limited which features could be detected. Presence/absence analyses assumed roughly uniform sequencing depth across donors, an assumption that may not hold. HLA typing was unavailable for some donors at each locus, so association tests used only the typed subset. A later genetic analysis reported fewer N-insertions in productive TCRs among donors in an Asian-associated ancestry cluster than the approximately 670-donor mean. Roughly 15 rarely observed V segments, including chromosome 9 orphons, were excluded from the earlier analysis of just under 600 of the donors because counts were too low. Across donors, most TCR sequences were observed very rarely, whereas some public TCRs were present in many individuals. An association between a missense DCLRE1C variant and V-gene and J-gene trimming of TCR beta chains was found in a later genetic analysis and replicated in an independent cohort. In a later analysis, the rate of TCR association differed among HLA loci, with DRB1 alleles having the most associated TCRs and HLA-C alleles having the fewest.

The library was made by the immunoSEQ multiplex PCR assay. The multiplex PCR relied on a mix of 60 forward primers for TCR Vbeta segments and 13 reverse primers for TCR Jbeta segments. The CDR3 region of rearranged TCR beta genes was amplified from genomic DNA with a multiplex PCR assay. On the Illumina HiSeq System, the amplified TCR beta libraries were sequenced as 87-base-pair reads. The source study handled its data this way. Across the 600 to 700 repertoires, a later analysis counted roughly 77 million unique TCR beta chains, 8.5 million to 12 million of which were shared by at least two donors. Raw reads were error-corrected and collapsed into unique sequences by a nearest-neighbor algorithm in which closely related sequences were merged to remove PCR and sequencing errors. To assign V, D and J gene segments, CDR3 sequences were aligned to IMGT reference sequences. For a sequence to be retained, at least a six-nucleotide match to both a V gene segment and a J gene segment was required. Rearrangements were called productive when the CDR3 lacked stop codons and stayed in frame with V and J; all others were non-productive. Following IMGT convention, CDR3 was defined as the stretch from the second conserved V-encoded cysteine up to the conserved J-encoded phenylalanine. In an earlier analysis of 500 to 650 of the donors, sequences lacking an unambiguous match to a single V gene segment were excluded. An earlier analysis of around 600 of the donors classified V segments as functional when productive rearrangements were above 56.7% and as segregating when the standard deviation between donors was above 5%. A statistical classification framework was built to diagnose cytomegalovirus status from the catalog of TCR beta chain sequences. In a later analysis, V and J genes were assigned by comparing TCR nucleotide sequences against IMGT/GENE-DB human TR gene sequences. Using the TCRdist pipeline, a later analysis assigned CDR3 sequences along with most-parsimonious VDJ recombination scenarios. In a later analysis, every TCR beta chain was defined by the combination of its CDR3 amino acid sequence and its V-gene family, and reads without a unique V-gene family were dropped. In a later analysis, fewer than 650 highly shared, low-generation-probability nucleotide sequences were removed to address suspected cross-contamination and a sequencing artifact. In a later analysis, a clonal expansion index was calculated for each public chain from normalized within-repertoire ranks of inferred template counts. In a later analysis, generation probabilities were computed with a VDJ recombination model fitted to out-of-frame rearrangements, and the resulting probabilities were checked against IGoR. Hypergeometric tests were used in a later analysis to score TCR-TCR, TCR-HLA and TCR-CMV co-occurrence, with a repertoire-size bias correction applied to the TCR pairs. False discovery rates were estimated in a later analysis by permuting HLA or CMV assignments 20 times. A later analysis grouped co-occurring TCRs with DBSCAN, adding TCRdist sequence similarity when clustering within HLA-allele-positive subsets. Repertoires with fewer than 30,000 or more than 120,000 public chains, plus five repertoires with anomalous nucleotide sharing, were excluded from co-occurrence clustering. Here the immuneACCESS table is served through TCRdb, limited to in-frame sequences with V and J called. Missing clones are a known gap in these copies; in checked studies unresolved V genes cover under half, and the rest lacks a known reason. The DNA gave D and trimming, while V, J and clone size come from that table. This sample comprises 150,000 or so clones, roughly 77% of them detected only once. About 4.5% of the sample comes from the top ten.

The rearranged chain carries TRBV6-5 and TRBJ1-6; the D gene cannot be named for sure. The receptor's source is a young man in good health and CMV-seropositive. The sequencing sample was made of PBMCs. CDR3 protein: CASTVRLRDSPLHF. The DNA sequence reads TGTGCCAGCACCGTCAGATTACGGGATTCACCCCTCCACTTT.